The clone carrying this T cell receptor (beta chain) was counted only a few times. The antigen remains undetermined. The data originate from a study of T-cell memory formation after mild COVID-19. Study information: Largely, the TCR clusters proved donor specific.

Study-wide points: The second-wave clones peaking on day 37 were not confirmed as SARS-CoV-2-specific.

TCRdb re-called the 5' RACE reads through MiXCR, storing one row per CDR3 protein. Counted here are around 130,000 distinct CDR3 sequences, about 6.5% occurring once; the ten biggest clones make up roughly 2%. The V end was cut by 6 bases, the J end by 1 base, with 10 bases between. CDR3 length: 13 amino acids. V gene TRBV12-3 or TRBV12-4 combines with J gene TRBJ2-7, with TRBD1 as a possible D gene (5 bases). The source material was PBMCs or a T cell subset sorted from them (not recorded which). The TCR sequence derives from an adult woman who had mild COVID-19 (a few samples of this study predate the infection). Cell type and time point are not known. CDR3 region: CASRPAGSYEQYF. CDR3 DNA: TGTGCCAGCAGGCCAGCAGGGTCCTACGAGCAGTACTTC.